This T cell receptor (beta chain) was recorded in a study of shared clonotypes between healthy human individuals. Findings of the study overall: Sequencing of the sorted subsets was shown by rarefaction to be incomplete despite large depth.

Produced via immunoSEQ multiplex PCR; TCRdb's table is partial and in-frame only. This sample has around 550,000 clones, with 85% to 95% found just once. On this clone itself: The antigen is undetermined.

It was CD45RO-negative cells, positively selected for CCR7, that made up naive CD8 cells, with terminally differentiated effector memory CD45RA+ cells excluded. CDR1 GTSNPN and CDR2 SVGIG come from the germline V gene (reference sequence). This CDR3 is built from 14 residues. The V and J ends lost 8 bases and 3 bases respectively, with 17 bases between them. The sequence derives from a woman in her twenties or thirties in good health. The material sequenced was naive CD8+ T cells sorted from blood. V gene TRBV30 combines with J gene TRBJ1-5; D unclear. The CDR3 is CAGDFRGSNQPQHF. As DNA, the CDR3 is TGTGCCGGAGACTTCAGAGGGTCCAATCAGCCCCAGCATTTT.